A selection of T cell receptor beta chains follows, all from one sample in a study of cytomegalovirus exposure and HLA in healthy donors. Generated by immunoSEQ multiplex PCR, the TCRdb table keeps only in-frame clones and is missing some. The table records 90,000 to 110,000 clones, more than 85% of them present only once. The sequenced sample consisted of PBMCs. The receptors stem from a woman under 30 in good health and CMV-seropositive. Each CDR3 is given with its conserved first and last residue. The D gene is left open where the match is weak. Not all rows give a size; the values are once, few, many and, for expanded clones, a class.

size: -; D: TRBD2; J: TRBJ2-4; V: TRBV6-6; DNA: TGTGCCAGCAGCCAATATAAGACTAGCTACATTCAGTACTTC; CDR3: CASSQYKTSYIQYF
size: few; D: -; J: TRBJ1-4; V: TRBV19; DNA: TGTGCCAGTAAGGGTTTGGACTCCGGCCAGGAAAAACTGTTTTTT; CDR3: CASKGLDSGQEKLFF
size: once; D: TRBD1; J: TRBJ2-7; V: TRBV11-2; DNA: TGTGCCAGCAGCTTGAGGGGGCAGGACGAGCAGTACTTC; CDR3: CASSLRGQDEQYF
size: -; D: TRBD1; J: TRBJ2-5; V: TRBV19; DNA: TGTGCCAGTAGTATAGCCTCGGGACAGGGGTTTTCGGAGACCCAGTACTTC; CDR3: CASSIASGQGFSETQYF
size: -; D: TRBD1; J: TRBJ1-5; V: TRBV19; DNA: TGTGCCAGTAGTACTTCTACAGGGGTAGGGAGTCAGCCCCAGCATTTT; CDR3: CASSTSTGVGSQPQHF
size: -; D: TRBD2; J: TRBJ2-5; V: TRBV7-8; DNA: TGTGCCAGCATTCTTAGCGGGAGGGCCAGGGAGACCCAGTACTTC; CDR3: CASILSGRARETQYF
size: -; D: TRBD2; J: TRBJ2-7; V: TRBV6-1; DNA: TGTGCCAGCAGTGAATTGGGCGGGAGCTCCTACGAGCAGTACTTC; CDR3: CASSELGGSSYEQYF
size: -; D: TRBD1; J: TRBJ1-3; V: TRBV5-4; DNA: TGTGCCAGCAGCGGCGGGACAGGGGTCTTGCGAGAAGGAAACACCATATATTTT; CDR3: CASSGGTGVLREGNTIYF
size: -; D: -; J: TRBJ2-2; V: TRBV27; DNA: TGTGCCAGCAGTTTTCAGGGGTCGGTCGGTGGGGAGCTGTTTTTT; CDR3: CASSFQGSVGGELFF
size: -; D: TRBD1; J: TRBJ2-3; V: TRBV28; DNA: TGTGCCAGCAGTTCCCAAATCCAACAGGGGGCACGAGATACGCAGTATTTT; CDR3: CASSSQIQQGARDTQYF
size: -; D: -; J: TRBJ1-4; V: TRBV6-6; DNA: TGTGCCAGCAGTAGGACTAGGACGTCGATTGAAAAACTGTTTTTT; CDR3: CASSRTRTSIEKLFF
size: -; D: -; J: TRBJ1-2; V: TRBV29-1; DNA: TGCAGCGTTTTTGGGCTCAACTATGGCTACACCTTC; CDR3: CSVFGLNYGYTF
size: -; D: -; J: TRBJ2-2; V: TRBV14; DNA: TGTGCCAGCAGCCGGAGGGGCCGAGACACCGGGGAGCTGTTTTTT; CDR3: CASSRRGRDTGELFF
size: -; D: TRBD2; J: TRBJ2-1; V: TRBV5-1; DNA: TGCGCCAGCAGCTTGGTTTTAGCGGGAGTAGACAATGAGCAGTTCTTC; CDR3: CASSLVLAGVDNEQFF
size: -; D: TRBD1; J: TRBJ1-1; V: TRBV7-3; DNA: TGTGCCAGCAGCTCGACAGGGGAGGACACTGAAGCTTTCTTT; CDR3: CASSSTGEDTEAFF
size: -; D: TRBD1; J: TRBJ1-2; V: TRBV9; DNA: TGTGCCAGCAGCTCATCAGGGGGCTATAACTATGGCTACACCTTC; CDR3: CASSSSGGYNYGYTF
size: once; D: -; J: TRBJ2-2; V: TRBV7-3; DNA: TGTGCCAGCAGCTATTTAGGTCAAGGGAGTTTGAACACCGGGGAGCTGTTTTTT; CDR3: CASSYLGQGSLNTGELFF
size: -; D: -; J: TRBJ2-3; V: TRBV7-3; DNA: TGTGCCAGCAGCGACAAAACCAGGGGAGATACGCAGTATTTT; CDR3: CASSDKTRGDTQYF
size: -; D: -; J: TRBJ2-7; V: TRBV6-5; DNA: TGTGCCAGCAGTTATGACAGCACCTACGAGCAGTACTTC; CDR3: CASSYDSTYEQYF
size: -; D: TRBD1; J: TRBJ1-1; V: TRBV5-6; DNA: TGTGCCAGCAGCTTGGCCCCACAGGGGCCCACTGAAGCTTTCTTT; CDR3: CASSLAPQGPTEAFF
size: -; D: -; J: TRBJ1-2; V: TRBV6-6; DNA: TGTGCCAGCAGTAAGAACGGGGGGCCCGACTATGGCTACACCTTC; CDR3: CASSKNGGPDYGYTF
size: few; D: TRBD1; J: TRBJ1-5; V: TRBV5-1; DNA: TGCGCCAGCAGCCCCCGGACAGGGAGCAATCAGCCCCAGCATTTT; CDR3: CASSPRTGSNQPQHF
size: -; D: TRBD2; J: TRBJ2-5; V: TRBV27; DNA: TGTGCCACCCAAGGACTAGCGCAGACCCAGTACTTC; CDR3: CATQGLAQTQYF
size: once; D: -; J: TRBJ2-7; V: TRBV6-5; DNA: TGTGCCAGCAGTGCAACTAGTGCCTACGAGCAGTACTTC; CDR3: CASSATSAYEQYF
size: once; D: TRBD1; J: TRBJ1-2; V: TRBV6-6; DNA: TGTGCCAGCAGTCAAGGGACAGGGGATTTCTATGGCTACACCTTC; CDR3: CASSQGTGDFYGYTF
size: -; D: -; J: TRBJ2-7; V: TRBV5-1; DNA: TGCGCCAGCAGCTTGGCGTCGGGGTCCTACGAGCAGTACTTC; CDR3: CASSLASGSYEQYF
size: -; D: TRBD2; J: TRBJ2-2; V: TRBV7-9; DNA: TGTGCCAGCAGCTTATTGGGGCCAGCGGGAGGGCCGCACGGGGAGCTGTTTTTT; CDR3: CASSLLGPAGGPHGELFF
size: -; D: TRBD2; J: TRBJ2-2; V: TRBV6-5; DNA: TGTGCCAGCAGTTACCCGGCGGGGGGCACCGGGGAGCTGTTTTTT; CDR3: CASSYPAGGTGELFF
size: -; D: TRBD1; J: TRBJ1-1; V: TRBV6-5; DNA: TGTGCCAGCAGTACAACAGGGGAGAACACTGAAGCTTTCTTT; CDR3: CASSTTGENTEAFF
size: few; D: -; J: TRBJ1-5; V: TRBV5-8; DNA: TGTGCCAGCACGGACACGCAGCCCCAGCATTTT; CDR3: CASTDTQPQHF
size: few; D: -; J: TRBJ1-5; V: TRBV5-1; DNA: TGCGCCAGCACCCCTGATGGAGCCGTGGGTCAGCCCCAGCATTTT; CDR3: CASTPDGAVGQPQHF
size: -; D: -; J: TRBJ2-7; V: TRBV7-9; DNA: TGTGCCAGCAGCTTCGGAGGGGGGGTGTACGAGCAGTACTTC; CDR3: CASSFGGGVYEQYF
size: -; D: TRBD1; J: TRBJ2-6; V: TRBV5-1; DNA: TGCGCCAGCAGCGGGACAGCGATCCCTGGGGCCAACGTCCTGACTTTC; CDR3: CASSGTAIPGANVLTF
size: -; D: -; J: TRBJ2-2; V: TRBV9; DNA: TGTGCCAGCAGCGCGACAGTCACCGGGGAGCTGTTTTTT; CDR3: CASSATVTGELFF
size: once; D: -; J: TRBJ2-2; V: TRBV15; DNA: TGTGCCACCAGCAGAGTGGGGCAGAACACCGGGGAGCTGTTTTTT; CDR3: CATSRVGQNTGELFF
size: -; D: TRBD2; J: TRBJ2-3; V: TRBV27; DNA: TGTGCCAGCAGTCGACCGGGACTAGCGGGGTCTAATACGCAGTATTTT; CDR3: CASSRPGLAGSNTQYF
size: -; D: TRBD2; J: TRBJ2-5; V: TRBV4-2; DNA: TGTGCCAGCAGCCAAGAAATGCGGGGGAAGGAGCGGACCCAGTACTTC; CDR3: CASSQEMRGKERTQYF
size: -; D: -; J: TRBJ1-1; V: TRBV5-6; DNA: TGTGCCAGCAGCTACGGGAACACTGAAGCTTTCTTT; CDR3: CASSYGNTEAFF
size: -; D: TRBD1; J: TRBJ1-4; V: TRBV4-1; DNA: TGCGCCAGCAGCCAACCGACAGGGTGGAATGAAAAACTGTTTTTT; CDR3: CASSQPTGWNEKLFF
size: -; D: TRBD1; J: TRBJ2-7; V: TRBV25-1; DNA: TGTGCCAGCAGTGATTCGGGACAGCCGATTCGGAATTACTTC; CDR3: CASSDSGQPIRNYF